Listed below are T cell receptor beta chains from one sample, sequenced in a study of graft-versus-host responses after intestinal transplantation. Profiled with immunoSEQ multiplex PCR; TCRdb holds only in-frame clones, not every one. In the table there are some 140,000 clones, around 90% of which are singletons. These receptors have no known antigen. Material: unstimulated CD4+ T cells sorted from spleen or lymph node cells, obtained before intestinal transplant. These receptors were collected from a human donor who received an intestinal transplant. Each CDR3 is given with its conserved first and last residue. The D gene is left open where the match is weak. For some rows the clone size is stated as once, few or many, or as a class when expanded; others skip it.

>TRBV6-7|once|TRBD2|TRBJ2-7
CASSSGLAVHEQYF
TGTGCCAGCAGCTCGGGACTAGCGGTGCACGAGCAGTACTTC
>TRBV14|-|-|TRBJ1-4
CASSPTAGGMVEKLFF
TGTGCCAGCAGCCCCACCGCCGGGGGAATGGTTGAAAAACTGTTTTTT
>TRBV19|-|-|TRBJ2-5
CASSSTDRQETQYF
TGTGCCAGTAGTAGCACAGACAGACAAGAGACCCAGTACTTC
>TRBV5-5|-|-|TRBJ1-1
CASSLLGNTEAFF
TGTGCCAGCAGCTTGCTGGGCAACACTGAAGCTTTCTTT
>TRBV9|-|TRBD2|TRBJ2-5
CASSSRTSGTETQYF
TGTGCCAGCAGCTCGAGGACTAGCGGGACTGAGACCCAGTACTTC
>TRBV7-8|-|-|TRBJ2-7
CASSLVRANYEQYF
TGTGCCAGCAGCTTAGTACGGGCTAACTACGAGCAGTACTTC
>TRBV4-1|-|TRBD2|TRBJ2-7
CASSHKGLAGSYEQYF
TGCGCCAGCAGCCATAAGGGACTAGCGGGAAGCTACGAGCAGTACTTC
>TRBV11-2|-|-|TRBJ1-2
CASSFPQGYRAGDNYGYTF
TGTGCCAGCAGCTTCCCCCAAGGCTACAGGGCGGGGGATAACTATGGCTACACCTTC
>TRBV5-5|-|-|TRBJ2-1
CASSWSRSYNEQFF
TGTGCCAGCAGCTGGTCTCGTTCCTACAATGAGCAGTTCTTC
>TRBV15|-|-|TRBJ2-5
CATSRDRGWGYQETQYF
TGTGCCACCAGCAGAGACCGGGGTTGGGGGTACCAAGAGACCCAGTACTTC